One and the same sample provided the 20 T cell receptor beta chains below, sequenced in a study of CD8 T cells in ankylosing spondylitis (dated by TCRdb to 2016 to 2017). Library method: 5' RACE. The sample was run on an Illumina HiSeq 2500. TCRdb took the public reads, trimmed them with fastp at Q25, ran MiXCR for clone calling and kept in-frame beta chains. Merged by CDR3 protein, the rows form single entries marked with the most common genes and DNA. The sample table shows some 700,000 distinct CDR3 sequences, and around 17% are seen once. 19% of the sample is in the top ten clones. Overall results and qualifications from the work: Blood from ankylosing spondylitis patients appeared to be characterized by a TCR beta motif made up of several highly homologous amino acid variants.

Their target antigens are unknown. The specimen was blood, either unsorted or a sorted T cell fraction (not recorded which). Receptors were obtained from a male donor with ankylosing spondylitis.

This clonotype came up a few times. The rearrangement uses TRBV24-1 and TRBJ1-5, with a tentative D call TRBD1 (5 bases). This CDR3 comprises 15 residues. Trimming cost V 3 bases and J 7 bases, with 15 bases left between them. CDR1 KGHDR and CDR2 SFDVKD come from the germline V gene. The CDR3 loop reads CATSDSRDGSQPQHF. The CDR3, as DNA: TGTGCCACCAGTGATAGTCGGGACGGCAGCCAGCCCCAGCATTTT.

The rearrangement links TRBV20-1 to TRBJ1-6; possible D gene TRBD1, 5 bases. Germline V lookup: CDR1 DFQATT, CDR2 SNEGSKA (reference sequence). Trimming stripped 0 bases from V and 7 bases from J, with 22 bases between. There are 18 residues in the CDR3. DNA for the CDR3: TGCAGTGCTAGAGATGGGGGTGAAGACACCGGCGGGAATTCACCCCTCCACTTT. This sequence encodes CSARDGGEDTGGNSPLHF.

This clonotype was observed a handful of times. The chain uses TRBV5-1 and TRBJ2-1, with 7 bases that match TRBD1. Per the germline V gene, CDR1 is SGHRS and CDR2 is YFSETQ. The CDR3 totals 14 residues. V lost 0 bases, J lost 6 bases, and 3 bases stayed unmatched. The CDR3 coding sequence is TGCGCCAGCAGCTTGGTCGCAGGGGGCAATGAGCAGTTCTTC. Its translation: CASSLVAGGNEQFF.

This clonotype occurred a few times. J is TRBJ1-6 and V is TRBV12-3 or TRBV12-4; possible D gene TRBD1, 5 bases. V was trimmed by 6 bases and J by 6 bases, leaving 12 bases between them. The CDR3 is 14 residues long. Written as DNA, the CDR3 is TGTGCCAGCAGATATGGGGGGGGTAATTCACCCCTCCACTTT. The encoded protein is CASRYGGGNSPLHF.

A few counts support this clonotype. The chain combines TRBV11-2 with TRBJ2-7; possibly TRBD1 for D (6 bases). The germline V gene encodes CDR1 SGHAT and CDR2 FQNNGV. The CDR3 is 16 amino acids. Trimming removed 1 base from V and 3 bases from J, with 16 bases in between. CDR3 sequence reads: CASSLGSAGQSYEQYF. In nucleotides, the CDR3 is TGTGCCAGCAGCTTAGGGTCTGCAGGACAGAGCTACGAGCAGTACTTC.

In its sample, this clonotype was seen a few times. This chain connects TRBV12-5 to TRBJ1-1, with 7 bases aligning to TRBD1. The CDR3 length is 15 residues. Germline V lookup: CDR1 LGHNT, CDR2 FRNRAP. The V gene end was trimmed by 3 bases and the J gene end by 4 bases; junction bases not matched to a gene: 8. CDR3 nucleotides: TGTGCTAGTGGTTTTGGGGACAGTGGTAGCACTGAAGCTTTCTTT. This gives the protein CASGFGDSGSTEAFF. Full variable domain (outside the CDR3, taken from reference TRBV12-5 and TRBJ1-1): DARVTQTPRHKVTEMGQEVTMRCQPILGHNTVFWYRQTMMQGLELLAYFRNRAPLDDSGMPKDRFSAEMPDATLATLKIQPSEPRDSAVYFCASGFGDSGSTEAFFGQGTRLTVV.

This clonotype was observed a handful of times. The CDR3 spells CSALQGGSPLHF. DNA for the CDR3: TGCAGTGCTCTCCAGGGGGGTTCACCCCTCCACTTT. The chain is built from TRBV20-1 and TRBJ1-6, with 7 bases matching TRBD1. Germline V gene lookup returns CDR1 DFQATT and CDR2 SNEGSKA (reference sequence). The ends lost 5 bases at V and 9 bases at J; junction bases unmatched: 4. The CDR3 has 12 residues.

This clonotype appeared a few times. V gene TRBV7-6 combines with J gene TRBJ2-3; D remains ambiguous. The V and J ends lost 4 bases and 2 bases respectively, with 13 bases between them. This CDR3 has 15 residues. The V gene's germline CDR1 is SGHVS and CDR2 FNYEAQ. This chain's CDR3 is CASSSGGTLTDTQYF. CDR3 coding DNA: TGTGCCAGCAGCTCCGGCGGCACACTCACAGATACGCAGTATTTT.

There are a few counts of this clonotype. V and J are TRBV20-1 and TRBJ2-1; TRBD2 matches 8 bases. CDR1 DFQATT and CDR2 SNEGSKA come from the germline V gene (reference sequence). V lost 0 bases to trimming and J lost 7 bases; unmatched junction nucleotides: 11. The CDR3 spans 16 residues. CDR3 in amino acids: CSARDLGGGGPNEQFF. Here the CDR3 DNA reads TGCAGTGCTAGAGATCTCGGGGGGGGTGGTCCGAATGAGCAGTTCTTC.

The chain uses TRBV24-1 and TRBJ2-3; D is ambiguous. V lost 1 base, J lost 5 bases, and 9 bases lay in between. From germline, CDR1 is KGHDR and CDR2 SFDVKD. The CDR3 loop spans 14 amino acids. The chain's CDR3 is CATSDFNLGDTQYF. The CDR3 bases are TGTGCCACCAGTGATTTTAATCTAGGAGATACGCAGTATTTT.

V usage is TRBV6-1 and J usage is TRBJ2-7, with D possibly matching TRBD2 (5 bases). CDR1 and CDR2 (germline): MNHNS, SASEGT. V lost 4 bases to trimming and J lost 2 bases, with 18 bases between them. The CDR3 is 16 amino acids. DNA for the CDR3: TGTGCCAGCAGTGCGAGAAGGTTCTCCGGGACCTACGAGCAGTACTTC. As protein: CASSARRFSGTYEQYF.

The chain recombines TRBV7-8 with TRBJ2-1; tentatively, D is TRBD2 (5 bases). Trimming shortened V by 7 bases and J by 7 bases, and 23 bases separated the two germline ends. CDR1 SGHVS and CDR2 FQNEAQ come from the germline V gene. The CDR3 loop spans 16 amino acids. CDR3 bases: TGTGCCAGCATTAAACTCGCGGCAGACTATGGGAATGAGCAGTTCTTC. Its protein is CASIKLAADYGNEQFF.

The chain carries TRBV2 and TRBJ2-2; TRBD1 matches 9 bases. CDR1 is SNHLY and CDR2 is FYNNEI in the germline V gene. J lost 4 bases, V lost 4 bases, and 7 bases had no gene match. CDR3 length: 16 amino acids. CDR3 nucleotides: TGTGCCAGCAGTGGCCCCGGGACAGGGACCACCGGGGAGCTGTTTTTT. Translation: CASSGPGTGTTGELFF.

The chain employs TRBV12-3 or TRBV12-4 and TRBJ2-5, with 14 nucleotides matching TRBD2. J lost 4 bases, V lost 6 bases, and 4 bases had no gene match. The CDR3 is 15 amino acids. CDR3 sequence (DNA): TGTGCCAGCAGCCAGACTAGCGGGAGGGGAGAGACCCAGTACTTC. Translated: CASSQTSGRGETQYF.

Only a few counts were recorded for this clonotype. The CDR3 DNA reads TGTGCCAGCAGTTACTCGACGCGGGGGAACACTGAAGCTTTCTTT. Translated: CASSYSTRGNTEAFF. The rearrangement links TRBV6-2 or TRBV6-3 to TRBJ1-1, with unresolved D. V gave up 0 bases and J gave up 1 base, with 9 bases separating them. CDR3 size: 15 residues. Germline CDR1 MNHEY, CDR2 SVGEGT.

The J gene is TRBJ1-1, the V gene TRBV7-8; D unresolved. The CDR3 runs to 17 residues. Germline CDR1 reads SGHVS; CDR2 reads FQNEAQ. The germline V and J ends were trimmed by 2 bases and 2 bases, with 18 bases remaining between them. In DNA form, the CDR3 reads TGTGCCAGCAGCTTAACGGTCGGGGAGGGTCGAAACACTGAAGCTTTCTTT. Protein: CASSLTVGEGRNTEAFF.

This clonotype was found many times. J is TRBJ2-7 and V is TRBV29-1; possible D gene TRBD2, 5 bases. This CDR3 is built from 14 residues. The germline V and J ends were trimmed by 2 bases and 4 bases, with 15 bases remaining between them. Germline CDR1 SQVTM, CDR2 ANQGSEA. CDR3 sequence reads: CSVEIRGISYEQYF. CDR3 DNA: TGCAGCGTTGAAATTCGAGGGATCTCGTACGAGCAGTACTTC.

The chain recombines TRBV27 with TRBJ2-7, with 7 positions matching TRBD2. Germline values: CDR1 MNHEY, CDR2 SMNVEV (reference sequence). V lost 3 bases, J lost 0 bases, and 2 bases stayed unmatched. There are 14 residues in the CDR3. CDR3 coding DNA: TGTGCCAGCAGTTTCCAGCGGGGCTCCTACGAGCAGTACTTC. This encodes CASSFQRGSYEQYF.

V usage is TRBV14 and J usage is TRBJ2-7; D is uncertain. The CDR3 extends over 14 amino acids. Germline V gives CDR1 SGHDN, CDR2 FVKESK. The V and J ends lost 1 base and 2 bases respectively, with 9 bases between them. The CDR3 reads CASSQGVSPYEQYF. The CDR3 nucleotides read TGTGCCAGCAGCCAAGGGGTGTCCCCCTACGAGCAGTACTTC.

V and J are TRBV12-3 or TRBV12-4 and TRBJ2-3; D uncertain. The CDR3 runs to 14 residues. Trimming stripped 3 bases from V and 2 bases from J, with 9 bases between. CDR3 in amino acids: CASSLGLFTDTQYF. The DNA of the CDR3 is TGTGCCAGCAGTTTGGGTCTATTCACAGATACGCAGTATTTT.